This T cell receptor beta chain was captured by sequencing in a study of chemoradiotherapy in HPV16-positive cancers. Study as a whole: Candidate HPV-specific clones and shared TCR motifs came from two HPV16-positive patients.

A single count supports this clone. Its antigen remains unidentified. The CDR3 contains 15 residues. Germline V gene lookup returns CDR1 SGHNT and CDR2 YYREEE (reference sequence). Deletions cut 2 bases from V and 5 bases from J, with 16 bases between. Overall study findings and caveats: Functional assays defining HPV-specific T cells used only a couple of HPV16-positive patients. Candidate HPV-specific clones and E7-related TCR motifs grew in tumor during treatment. For HPV16-positive patients, expanding HPV-responsive T cells associated with longer recurrence-free survival.

The data were produced by immunoSEQ multiplex PCR, yet TCRdb's version contains in-frame clones alone and is incomplete. Found here are roughly 9,300 clones, roughly 88% of them singletons; the top ten hold about 2.5%. The V gene is TRBV5-4, the J gene TRBJ1-2; weak D call: TRBD1 (5 bases). The TCR originated in a human donor with HPV-associated anogenital cancer. The material sequenced was blood, taken from a patient who underwent chemoradiotherapy. The CDR3 DNA sequence: TGTGCCAGCAGCTTTTCCGGGACGGCTAGATATGGCTACACCTTC. This sequence encodes CASSFSGTARYGYTF.